This T cell receptor (beta chain) was identified in a study of regulatory T cells in long-lasting Graves disease. HTBI primers from iRepertoire and Arm-PCR of CDR3 regions yielded the TCR beta libraries. TCRdb reprocessed the multiplex PCR reads with MiXCR, giving one entry per CDR3 protein. Of a few hundred thousand distinct CDR3 sequences listed, 23% are singletons. The time point: persistent/refractory GD, antithyroid drugs over 5 years with positive TRAb. Isolated PBMC RNA provided the starting material for the TCR library. Patients with Graves' disease were diagnosed by American Thyroid Association guidelines. Trimming cost V 7 bases and J 5 bases, with 14 bases left between them. CDR1 is DFQATT, CDR2 SNEGSKA, per germline (reference sequence). The CDR3 totals 13 residues.

The gene calls are TRBV20-1 and TRBJ1-4; D possibly corresponds to TRBD1 (5 bases). The TCR sequence derives from a female donor with Graves disease. This sample comprised peripheral blood mononuclear cells (PBMCs), obtained when the disease was refractory, from a patient treated with antithyroid drugs. CDR3 sequence (DNA): TGCAGTGGGGTAGGGGCGGGGAATGAAAAACTGTTTTTT. This gives the protein CSGVGAGNEKLFF.